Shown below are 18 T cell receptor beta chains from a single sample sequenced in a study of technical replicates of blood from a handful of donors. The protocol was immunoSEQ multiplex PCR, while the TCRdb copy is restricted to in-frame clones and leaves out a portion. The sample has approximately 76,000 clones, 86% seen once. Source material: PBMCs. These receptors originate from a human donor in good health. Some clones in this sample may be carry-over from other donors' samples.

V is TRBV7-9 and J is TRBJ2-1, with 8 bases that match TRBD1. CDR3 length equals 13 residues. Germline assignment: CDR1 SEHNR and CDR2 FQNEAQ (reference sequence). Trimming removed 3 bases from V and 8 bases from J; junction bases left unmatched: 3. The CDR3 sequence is CASSFPGGYEQFF. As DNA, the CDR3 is TGTGCCAGCAGCTTCCCAGGGGGCTATGAGCAGTTCTTC.

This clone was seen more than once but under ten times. The CDR3 sequence: CASSRRTERTMNTEAFF. CDR3 nucleotide sequence: TGTGCCAGCAGCCGAAGGACAGAAAGAACAATGAACACTGAAGCTTTCTTT. The chain employs TRBV5-6 and TRBJ1-1; TRBD1 is a possible D gene (6 bases). Germline lookup yields CDR1 SGHDT and CDR2 YYEEEE. The CDR3 runs to 17 residues. Trimming took 4 bases from V and 0 from J, leaving 19 bases between them. Complete variable domain (other parts from reference TRBV5-6 and TRBJ1-1): DAGVTQSPTHLIKTRGQQVTLRCSPKSGHDTVSWYQQALGQGPQFIFQYYEEEERQRGNFPDRFSGHQFPNYSSELNVNALLLGDSALYLCASSRRTERTMNTEAFFGQGTRLTVV.

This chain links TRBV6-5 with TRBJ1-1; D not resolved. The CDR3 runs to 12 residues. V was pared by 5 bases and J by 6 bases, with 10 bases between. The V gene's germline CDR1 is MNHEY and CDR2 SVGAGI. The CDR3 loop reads CASSHLGAEAFF. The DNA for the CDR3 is TGTGCCAGCAGTCACCTCGGGGCTGAAGCTTTCTTT.

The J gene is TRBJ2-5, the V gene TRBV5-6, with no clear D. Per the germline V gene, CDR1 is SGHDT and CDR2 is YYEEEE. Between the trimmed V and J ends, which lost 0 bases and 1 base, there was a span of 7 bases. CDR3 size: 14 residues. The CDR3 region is CASSLESFQETQYF. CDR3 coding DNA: TGTGCCAGCAGCTTGGAATCATTCCAAGAGACCCAGTACTTC.

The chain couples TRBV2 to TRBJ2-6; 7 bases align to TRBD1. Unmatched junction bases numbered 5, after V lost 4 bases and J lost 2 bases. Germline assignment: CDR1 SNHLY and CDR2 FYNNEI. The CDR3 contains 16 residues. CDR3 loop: CASSVIQGAGANVLTF. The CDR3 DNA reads TGTGCCAGCAGTGTTATCCAGGGGGCTGGGGCCAACGTCCTGACTTTC.

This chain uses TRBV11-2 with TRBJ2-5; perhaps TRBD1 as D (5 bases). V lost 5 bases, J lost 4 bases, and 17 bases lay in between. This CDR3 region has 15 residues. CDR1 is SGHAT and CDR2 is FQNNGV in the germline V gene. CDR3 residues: CASSLGRSGAETQYF. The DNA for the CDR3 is TGTGCCAGCAGCCTAGGACGCTCTGGGGCAGAGACCCAGTACTTC.

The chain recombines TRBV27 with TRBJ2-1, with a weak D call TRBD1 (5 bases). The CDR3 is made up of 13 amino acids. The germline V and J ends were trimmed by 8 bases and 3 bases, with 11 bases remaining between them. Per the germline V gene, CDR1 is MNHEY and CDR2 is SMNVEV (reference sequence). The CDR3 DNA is TGTGCCAGCGCCGTGGACAACTACAATGAGCAGTTCTTC. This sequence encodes CASAVDNYNEQFF.

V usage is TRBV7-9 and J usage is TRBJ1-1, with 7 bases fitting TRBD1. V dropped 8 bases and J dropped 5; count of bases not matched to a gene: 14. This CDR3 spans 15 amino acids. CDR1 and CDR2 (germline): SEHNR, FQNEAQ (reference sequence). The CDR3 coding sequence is TGTGCCAGCGAAATGGGGACAGTGGGGCGGACTGAAGCTTTCTTT. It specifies CASEMGTVGRTEAFF.

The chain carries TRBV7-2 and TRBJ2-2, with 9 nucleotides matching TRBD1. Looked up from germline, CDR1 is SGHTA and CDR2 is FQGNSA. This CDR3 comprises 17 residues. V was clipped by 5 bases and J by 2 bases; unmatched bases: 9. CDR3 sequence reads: CASSLSRDRANTGELFF. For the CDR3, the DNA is TGTGCCAGCAGCCTAAGCCGGGACAGGGCAAACACCGGGGAGCTGTTTTTT.

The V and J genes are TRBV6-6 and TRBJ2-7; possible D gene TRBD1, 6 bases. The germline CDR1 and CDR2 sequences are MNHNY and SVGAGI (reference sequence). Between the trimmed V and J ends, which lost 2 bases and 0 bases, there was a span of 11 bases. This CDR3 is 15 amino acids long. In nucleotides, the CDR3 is TGTGCCAGCAGTTACGGTGACAGGAGCTCCTACGAGCAGTACTTC. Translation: CASSYGDRSSYEQYF.

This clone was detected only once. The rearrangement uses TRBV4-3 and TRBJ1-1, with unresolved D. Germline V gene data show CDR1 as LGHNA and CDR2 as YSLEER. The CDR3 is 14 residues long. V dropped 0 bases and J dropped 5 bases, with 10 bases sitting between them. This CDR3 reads CASSQETGKTEAFF. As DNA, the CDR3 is TGCGCCAGCAGCCAAGAAACCGGGAAGACTGAAGCTTTCTTT.

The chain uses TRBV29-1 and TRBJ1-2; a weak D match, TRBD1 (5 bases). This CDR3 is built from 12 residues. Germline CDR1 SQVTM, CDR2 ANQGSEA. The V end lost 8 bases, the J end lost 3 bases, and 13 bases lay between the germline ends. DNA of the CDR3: TGCAGCCTATGGGACTCGGACTATGGCTACACCTTC. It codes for CSLWDSDYGYTF.

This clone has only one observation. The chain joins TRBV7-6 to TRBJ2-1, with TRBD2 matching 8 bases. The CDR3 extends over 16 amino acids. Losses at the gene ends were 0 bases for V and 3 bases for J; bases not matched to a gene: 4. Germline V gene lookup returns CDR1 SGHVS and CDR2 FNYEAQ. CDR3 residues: CASSLAWLAGYNEQFF. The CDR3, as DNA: TGTGCCAGCAGCTTAGCGTGGCTAGCGGGCTACAATGAGCAGTTCTTC.

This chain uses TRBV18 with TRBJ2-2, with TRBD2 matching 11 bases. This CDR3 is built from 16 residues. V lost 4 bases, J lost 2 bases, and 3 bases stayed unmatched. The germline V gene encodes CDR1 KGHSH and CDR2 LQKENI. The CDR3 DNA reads TGTGCCAGCTCACAGGGACTAGCGGTAAACACCGGGGAGCTGTTTTTT. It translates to CASSQGLAVNTGELFF.

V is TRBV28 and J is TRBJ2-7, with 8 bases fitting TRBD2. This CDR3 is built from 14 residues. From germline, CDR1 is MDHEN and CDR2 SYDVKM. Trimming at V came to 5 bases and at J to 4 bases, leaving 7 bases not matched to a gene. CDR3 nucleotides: TGTGCCAGCAGTAATAGCGGGACGGGGTACGAGCAGTACTTC. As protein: CASSNSGTGYEQYF.

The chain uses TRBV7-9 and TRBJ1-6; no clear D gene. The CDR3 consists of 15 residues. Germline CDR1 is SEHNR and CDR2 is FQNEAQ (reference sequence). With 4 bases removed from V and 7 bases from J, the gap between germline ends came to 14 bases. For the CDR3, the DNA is TGTGCCAGCAGCTCCGCCTCGGTGCGGAATTCACCCCTCCACTTT. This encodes CASSSASVRNSPLHF.

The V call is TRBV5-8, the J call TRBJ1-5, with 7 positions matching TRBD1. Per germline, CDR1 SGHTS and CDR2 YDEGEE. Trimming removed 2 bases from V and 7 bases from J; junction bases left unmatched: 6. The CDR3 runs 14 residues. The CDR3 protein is CASSLTGARQPQHF. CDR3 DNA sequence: TGTGCCAGCAGCTTAACAGGGGCGAGGCAGCCCCAGCATTTT. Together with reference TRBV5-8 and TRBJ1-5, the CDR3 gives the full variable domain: EAGVTQSPTHLIKTRGQQATLRCSPISGHTSVYWYQQALGLGLQFLLWYDEGEERNRGNFPPRFSGRQFPNYSSELNVNALELEDSALYLCASSLTGARQPQHFGDGTRLSIL.

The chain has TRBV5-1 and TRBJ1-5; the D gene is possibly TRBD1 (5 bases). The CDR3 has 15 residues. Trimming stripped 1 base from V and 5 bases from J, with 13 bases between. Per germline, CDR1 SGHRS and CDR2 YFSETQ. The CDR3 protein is CASSLSGPGDQPQHF. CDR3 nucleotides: TGCGCCAGCAGCTTGTCGGGGCCGGGGGATCAGCCCCAGCATTTT.